This is a list of T cell receptor beta chains from one sample in a study of control samples from healthy donors and cancer patients. Using immunoSEQ multiplex PCR, the repertoire was profiled, and TCRdb retains in-frame clones only, with some absent. The table lists 95,000 to 150,000 clones, about 90% of them singletons. The sample was blood. These receptor sequences come from a man younger than 35 in good health. The CDR3 runs from the conserved cysteine through the conserved F or W. Fields, in order: J gene, D gene, V gene, CDR3 protein, CDR3 DNA. A D gene is named only where the DNA matches it firmly.

TRBJ1-2,-,TRBV28,CASLTDTGLYTF,TGTGCCAGCCTCACGGACACCGGTCTCTACACCTTC
TRBJ2-6,TRBD1,TRBV5-6,CASTWTGYGANVLTF,TGTGCCAGCACCTGGACAGGGTACGGGGCCAACGTCCTGACTTTC
TRBJ1-4,-,TRBV6-5,CASRETATNEKLFF,TGTGCCAGCAGAGAGACAGCAACTAATGAAAAACTGTTTTTT
TRBJ2-7,TRBD1,TRBV30,CACNREGGIYEQYF,TGTGCCTGCAACCGAGAAGGGGGCATATACGAGCAGTACTTC
TRBJ1-1,TRBD1,TRBV6-4,CASSRDSGTEAFF,TGTGCCAGCAGCCGGGACAGTGGAACTGAAGCTTTCTTT
TRBJ1-1,-,TRBV16,CASSPRGGGTEAFF,TGTGCCAGCAGCCCGCGGGGGGGAGGCACTGAAGCTTTCTTT
TRBJ1-1,TRBD1,TRBV24-1,CATSDTGTGNTEAFF,TGTGCCACCAGTGATACCGGGACAGGGAACACTGAAGCTTTCTTT
TRBJ2-7,-,TRBV2,CASSAVMGRYEQYF,TGTGCCAGCAGTGCAGTTATGGGGAGATACGAGCAGTACTTC
TRBJ2-5,-,TRBV7-6,CASSLVWSPTETQYF,TGTGCCAGCAGCTTAGTTTGGTCCCCTACCGAGACCCAGTACTTC
TRBJ2-7,TRBD1,TRBV25-1,CASSEGQAASYEQYF,TGTGCTAGCTCCGAAGGACAGGCCGCCTCCTACGAGCAGTACTTC
TRBJ2-1,TRBD1,TRBV14,CASSPRTGQRGYNEQFF,TGTGCCAGCAGTCCGAGGACAGGGCAAAGGGGCTACAATGAGCAGTTCTTC
TRBJ2-5,TRBD2,TRBV6-5,CASTLGLGYRETQYF,TGTGCCAGCACTTTGGGACTAGGGTACCGAGAGACCCAGTACTTC